Listed below are T cell receptor beta chains from one sample, sequenced in a study of blood T cell repertoires in COVID-19. Generated by immunoSEQ multiplex PCR, the TCRdb table keeps only in-frame clones and is missing some. The sample contains about 62,000 clones, 75% to 90% of which appear only once. Specimen: peripheral blood. These receptors were taken from a woman aged 60-75 years with COVID-19, enrolled during active disease. The CDR3 runs from the conserved cysteine through the conserved F or W. A D gene is named only where the DNA matches it firmly. Not all rows give a size; the values are once, few, many and, for expanded clones, a class.

size: .
V: TRBV5-1
D: TRBD1
J: TRBJ2-1
DNA: TGCGCCAGCAGCTTGGGATCAGGGGGCCCCTACAATGAGCAGTTCTTC
CDR3: CASSLGSGGPYNEQFF

size: .
V: TRBV5-5
D: TRBD1
J: TRBJ2-7
DNA: TGTGCCAGTTCAGGGACAGGATCCTACGAGCAGTACTTC
CDR3: CASSGTGSYEQYF

size: once
V: TRBV28
D: TRBD1
J: TRBJ2-5
DNA: TGTGCCAGCAGACCACAGGGGGCGGGGGAGACCCAGTACTTC
CDR3: CASRPQGAGETQYF

size: .
V: TRBV7-6
D: TRBD2
J: TRBJ2-5
DNA: TGTGCCAGCAGCGGTAGCGGGAGGGAGACCCAGTACTTC
CDR3: CASSGSGRETQYF

size: .
V: TRBV19
D: TRBD1
J: TRBJ2-3
DNA: TGTGCCAGTAGTACCACGCAGGGGGCTACGCAGTATTTT
CDR3: CASSTTQGATQYF

size: .
V: TRBV11-3
D: .
J: TRBJ2-3
DNA: TGTGCCAGCAGCCCGTGGACAGGGAGGGACACAGATACGCAGTATTTT
CDR3: CASSPWTGRDTDTQYF

size: .
V: TRBV10-2
D: .
J: TRBJ2-1
DNA: TGCGCCAGCAGTGAGTGGGGGGCGGGAGATGAGCAGTTCTTC
CDR3: CASSEWGAGDEQFF

size: .
V: TRBV15
D: TRBD2
J: TRBJ2-3
DNA: TGTGCCACCAGCAGAGACCCTCCAGCGGGAGGTACCAATTGGGGCACAGATACGCAGTATTTT
CDR3: CATSRDPPAGGTNWGTDTQYF

size: .
V: TRBV9
D: .
J: TRBJ1-5
DNA: TGTGCCAGCAGCTTAGACCCGGGTGATCAGCCCCAGCATTTT
CDR3: CASSLDPGDQPQHF

size: once
V: TRBV29-1
D: TRBD2
J: TRBJ2-7
DNA: TGCAGCGTTGCTAGCGGGGCGTCCTACGAGCAGTACTTC
CDR3: CSVASGASYEQYF

size: .
V: TRBV2
D: TRBD1
J: TRBJ2-7
DNA: TGTGCCAGCAGAGACAACAGGGGAGCCCTACGACCTAAGCAGTACTTC
CDR3: CASRDNRGALRPKQYF

size: .
V: TRBV4-1
D: .
J: TRBJ1-2
DNA: TGCGCCAGCAGGGAGGGTCTTGATGGCTACACCTTC
CDR3: CASREGLDGYTF

size: .
V: TRBV12-2
D: .
J: TRBJ2-1
DNA: TGTGCAAGTCGCTTAGGGCAGGAGAAGCGGGAGAAGAGTGAGCAGTTCTTC
CDR3: CASRLGQEKREKSEQFF

size: .
V: TRBV2
D: .
J: TRBJ2-2
DNA: TGTGCCAGCAGTCCATGGCAGTCCGCGAACACCGGGGAGCTGTTTTTT
CDR3: CASSPWQSANTGELFF

size: .
V: TRBV7-2
D: .
J: TRBJ1-4
DNA: TGTGCCAGCAGCGACCAGGGGTTGACTAATGAAAAACTGTTTTTT
CDR3: CASSDQGLTNEKLFF

size: once
V: TRBV6-2/TRBV6-3
D: .
J: TRBJ2-7
DNA: TGTGCCAGCAGTTACTCCGCCCTACAGATCCCCTCCGAGCAGTACTTC
CDR3: CASSYSALQIPSEQYF

size: .
V: TRBV11-3
D: .
J: TRBJ2-7
DNA: TGTGCCAGCAGCTTAGTAATGGGAGTGGGAGAGCAGTACTTC
CDR3: CASSLVMGVGEQYF

size: .
V: TRBV12-3/TRBV12-4
D: TRBD1
J: TRBJ2-2
DNA: TGTGCCAGCAGACAGGGGGAGGCCGGGGAGCTGTTTTTT
CDR3: CASRQGEAGELFF

size: .
V: TRBV28
D: TRBD2
J: TRBJ2-5
DNA: TGTGCCAGCAGTTCTCGCGGACTAGCGGGAGTAGAGACCCAGTACTTC
CDR3: CASSSRGLAGVETQYF

size: .
V: TRBV29-1
D: .
J: TRBJ1-5
DNA: TGCAGCGTTGGTGACACGAGCAATCAGCCCCAGCATTTT
CDR3: CSVGDTSNQPQHF

size: few
V: TRBV6-4
D: .
J: TRBJ2-1
DNA: TGTGCCAGCAGTGTCGGGACAAAGAACAATGAGCAGTTCTTC
CDR3: CASSVGTKNNEQFF

size: .
V: TRBV14
D: .
J: TRBJ1-1
DNA: TGTGCCAGCAGCCAAAACAGGATTGAAGCTTTCTTT
CDR3: CASSQNRIEAFF

size: .
V: TRBV5-1
D: .
J: TRBJ1-2
DNA: TGCGCCAGCAGCTTGGTACTATCGGGAGGCTACACCTTC
CDR3: CASSLVLSGGYTF

size: .
V: TRBV29-1
D: .
J: TRBJ1-2
DNA: TGCAGCGTGGGCGATAACAGGGCTCCCATCTATGGCTACACCTTC
CDR3: CSVGDNRAPIYGYTF

size: .
V: TRBV24-1
D: TRBD2
J: TRBJ2-1
DNA: TGTGCCACCAGTGATCCGACTAGCGGGAGGGGGGATGAGCAGTTCTTC
CDR3: CATSDPTSGRGDEQFF

size: .
V: TRBV3-1/TRBV3-2
D: TRBD1
J: TRBJ2-7
DNA: TGTGCCAGCAGCCGTCCTAACAGGGGATACTACGAGCAGTACTTC
CDR3: CASSRPNRGYYEQYF